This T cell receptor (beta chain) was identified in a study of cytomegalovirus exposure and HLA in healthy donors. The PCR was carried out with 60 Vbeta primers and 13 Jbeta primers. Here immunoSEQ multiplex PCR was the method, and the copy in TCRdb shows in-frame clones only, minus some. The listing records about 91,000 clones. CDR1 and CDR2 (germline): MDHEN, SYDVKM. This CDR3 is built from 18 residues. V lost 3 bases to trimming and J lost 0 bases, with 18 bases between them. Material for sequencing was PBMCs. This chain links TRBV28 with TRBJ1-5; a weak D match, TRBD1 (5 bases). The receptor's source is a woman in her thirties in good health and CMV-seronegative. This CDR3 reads CASSFGGGPYASNQPQHF. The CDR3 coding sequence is TGTGCCAGCAGTTTTGGGGGGGGACCGTATGCTAGCAATCAGCCCCAGCATTTT.